This TCR beta chain was retrieved from a study of a mutant IDH1 vaccine in newly diagnosed glioma. About this clone: Its target is not known.

V was clipped by 6 bases and J by 3 bases; unmatched bases: 11. Per germline, CDR1 SGHTA and CDR2 FQGTGA. The CDR3 contains 16 residues. Clones were read by immunoSEQ multiplex PCR, and TCRdb kept only the in-frame ones, dropping some. Among some 60,000 clones listed, about nine tenths were seen once. As to time point: week 23, last vaccination. Every vaccination contained 300 ug of the mutant IDH1 20-mer peptide and was paired with topical imiquimod. The V gene is TRBV7-3, the J gene TRBJ2-1; TRBD1 agrees at 7 bases. The TCR sequence derives from a man aged 35 to 55 with glioma. The material sequenced was PBMCs, taken from a glioma patient whose treatment included an IDH1 peptide vaccine. This CDR3 is CASSETLTGSYNEQFF. The CDR3, as DNA: TGTGCCAGCAGTGAAACATTGACAGGGAGCTACAATGAGCAGTTCTTC.